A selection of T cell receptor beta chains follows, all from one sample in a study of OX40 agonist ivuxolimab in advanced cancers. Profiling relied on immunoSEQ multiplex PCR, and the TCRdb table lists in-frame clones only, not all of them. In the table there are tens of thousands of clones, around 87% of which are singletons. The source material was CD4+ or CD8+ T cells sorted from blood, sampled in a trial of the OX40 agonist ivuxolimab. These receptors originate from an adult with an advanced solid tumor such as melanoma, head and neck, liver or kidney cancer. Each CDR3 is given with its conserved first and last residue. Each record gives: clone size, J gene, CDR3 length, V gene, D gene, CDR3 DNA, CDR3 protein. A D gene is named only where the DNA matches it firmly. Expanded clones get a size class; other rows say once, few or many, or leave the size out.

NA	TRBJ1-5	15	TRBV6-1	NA	TGTGCCAGCAGTGAAGGCTTTGGTGGTCTCCAGCCCCAGCATTTT	CASSEGFGGLQPQHF
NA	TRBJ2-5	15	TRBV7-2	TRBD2	TGTGCCAGCAGCCCGGGACTAGCGGGAGTTAAGACCCAGTACTTC	CASSPGLAGVKTQYF
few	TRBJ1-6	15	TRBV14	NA	TGTGCCAGCAGCCAAGACCGGGGACCGTATTCACCCCTCCACTTT	CASSQDRGPYSPLHF
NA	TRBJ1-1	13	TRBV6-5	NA	TGTGCCAGCAGTTACTCGAGGAACACTGAAGCTTTCTTT	CASSYSRNTEAFF
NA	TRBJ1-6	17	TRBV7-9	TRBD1	TGTGCCAGCAGCTTAGCGAGGGCCACAGGGGTAAATTCACCCCTCCACTTT	CASSLARATGVNSPLHF
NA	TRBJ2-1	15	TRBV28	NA	TGTGCCAGCAGTTTAATGCGGAACCACTACAATGAGCAGTTCTTC	CASSLMRNHYNEQFF
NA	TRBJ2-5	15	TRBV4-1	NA	TGCGCCAGCAGCCAAGACGGGGGGCGCGGGGAGACCCAGTACTTC	CASSQDGGRGETQYF
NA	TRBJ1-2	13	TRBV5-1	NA	TGCGCCAGCAGCTTGGCAGGGCTCTATGGCTACACCTTC	CASSLAGLYGYTF
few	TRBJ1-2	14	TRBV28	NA	TGTGCCAGCAGGCGAACGGGCTTTCGAGGAGGCTACACCTTC	CASRRTGFRGGYTF
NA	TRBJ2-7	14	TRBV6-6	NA	TGTGCCAGCAGTTACGTAGGACAGAACTACGAGCAGTACTTC	CASSYVGQNYEQYF
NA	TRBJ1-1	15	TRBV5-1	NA	TGCGCCAGCAGCTTGGGGGGGAACGGTTACACTGAAGCTTTCTTT	CASSLGGNGYTEAFF
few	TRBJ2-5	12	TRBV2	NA	TGTGCCAGCAGTGCCTACAAAGAGACCCAGTACTTC	CASSAYKETQYF
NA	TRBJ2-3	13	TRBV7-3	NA	TGTGCCAGCAGCCGTTTTACTGAAGATACGCAGTATTTT	CASSRFTEDTQYF
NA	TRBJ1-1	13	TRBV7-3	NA	TGTGCCAGCAGCTTAAGTATGAACACTGAAGCTTTCTTT	CASSLSMNTEAFF
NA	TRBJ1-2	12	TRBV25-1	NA	TGTGCCAGCAGTGAAGGCAGGGTGGGCTACACCTTC	CASSEGRVGYTF
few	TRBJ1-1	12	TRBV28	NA	TGTGCCAGCAGTGTTGCGAACACTGAAGCTTTCTTT	CASSVANTEAFF
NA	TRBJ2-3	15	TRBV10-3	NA	TGTGCCATCAGCGCCCTGGGGGGTAGCACAGATACGCAGTATTTT	CAISALGGSTDTQYF
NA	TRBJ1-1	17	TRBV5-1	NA	TGCGCCAGCAGCCCTGGGCTCCGTGGCAGGGGTTATACTGAAGCTTTCTTT	CASSPGLRGRGYTEAFF
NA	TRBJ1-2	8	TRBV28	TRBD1	TGTGCCACGAACAGGGGCAGCTTC	CATNRGSF
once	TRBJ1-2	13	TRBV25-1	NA	TGTGCCAGCAGTGAATTTGGCCGCTATGGCTACACCTTC	CASSEFGRYGYTF
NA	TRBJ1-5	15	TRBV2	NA	TGTGCCAGCAGGGAGACCGGGGTAAATAATCAGCCCCAGCATTTT	CASRETGVNNQPQHF
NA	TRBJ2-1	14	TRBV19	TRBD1	TGTGCCAGTAGACGACAGGGGGCGAAGAATGAGCAGTTCTTC	CASRRQGAKNEQFF
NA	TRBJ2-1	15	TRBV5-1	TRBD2	TGCGCCAGCAGCTTCGCTAGCGGGAGTTGGAATGAGCAGTTCTTC	CASSFASGSWNEQFF
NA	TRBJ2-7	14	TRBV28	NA	TGTGCCAGCAGTTCAGGGGCGCTTCCCTACGAGCAGTACTTC	CASSSGALPYEQYF
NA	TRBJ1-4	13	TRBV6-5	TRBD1	TGTGCCAGCAGTCCCCTTGACAGGGTAGATCTGTTTTTT	CASSPLDRVDLFF
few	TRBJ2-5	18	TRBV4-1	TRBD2	TGCGCCAGCAGCCAGAGCCGACTAGCGGGAACGGGGGGAGAGACCCAGTACTTC	CASSQSRLAGTGGETQYF
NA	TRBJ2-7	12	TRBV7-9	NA	TGTGCCAGCAGCTCAGGACAAAGGGGGCAGTACTTC	CASSSGQRGQYF
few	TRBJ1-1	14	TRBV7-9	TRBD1	TGTGCCAGCAACGAGGGACAGCTGGGCACTGAAGCTTTCTTT	CASNEGQLGTEAFF
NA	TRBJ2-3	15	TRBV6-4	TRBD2	TGTGCCAGCAGCGCCGGACTAGCGGCTTCGGATACGCAGTATTTT	CASSAGLAASDTQYF
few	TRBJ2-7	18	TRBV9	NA	TGTGCCAGCAGCGTAAGGCCCGACACTTCTGAGAGATCCTACGAGCAGTACTTC	CASSVRPDTSERSYEQYF
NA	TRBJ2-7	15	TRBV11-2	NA	TGTGCCAGCAGCTTAGGGCAGGGGGGAGTCTACGAGCAGTACTTC	CASSLGQGGVYEQYF
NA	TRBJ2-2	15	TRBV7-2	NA	TGTGCCAGCAGCTTAGGTGGAGGCTACACCGGGGAGCTGTTTTTT	CASSLGGGYTGELFF
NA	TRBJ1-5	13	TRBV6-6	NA	TGTGCCAGCAAAACGTCGGGCGGTCAGCCCCAGCATTTT	CASKTSGGQPQHF
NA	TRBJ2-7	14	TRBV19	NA	TGTGCCAGTAGTACACAGGGTGGATCCTACGAGCAGTACTTC	CASSTQGGSYEQYF
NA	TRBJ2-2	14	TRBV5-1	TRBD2	TGCGCCAGCAGCCCCGGACTAGCGCCCGGGGAGCTGTTTTTT	CASSPGLAPGELFF
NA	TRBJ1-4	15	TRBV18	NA	TGTGCCAGCTCACCCCAGTCGAGCCGGAATGAAAAACTGTTTTTT	CASSPQSSRNEKLFF
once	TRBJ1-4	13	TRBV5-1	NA	TGCGCCAGCAGTCAGGGTTCGTACGAAAAACTGTTTTTT	CASSQGSYEKLFF
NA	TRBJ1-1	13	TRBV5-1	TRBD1	TGCGCCAGCAGCCTCACAGGGGACACTGAAGCTTTCTTT	CASSLTGDTEAFF
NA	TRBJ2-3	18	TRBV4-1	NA	TGCGCCAGCAGCCAGTACATAACGGGCGGGGACCGCACAGATACGCAGTATTTT	CASSQYITGGDRTDTQYF
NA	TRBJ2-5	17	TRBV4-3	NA	TGCGCCAGCAGCCAAGTCCTACCAGGCCCTGAGGGGGAGACCCAGTACTTC	CASSQVLPGPEGETQYF
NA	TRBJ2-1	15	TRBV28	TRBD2	TGTGCCAGCAGTCCTACTAGCGGAGGCTACAATGAGCAGTTCTTC	CASSPTSGGYNEQFF
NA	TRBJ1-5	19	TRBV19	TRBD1	TGTGCCAGTAGTATTGGCGGGACAGGGTGGCCTTATAGCAATCAGCCCCAGCATTTT	CASSIGGTGWPYSNQPQHF
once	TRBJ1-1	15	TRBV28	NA	TGTGCCAGCAGTCCCACCAGGACTTGGGACACTGAAGCTTTCTTT	CASSPTRTWDTEAFF
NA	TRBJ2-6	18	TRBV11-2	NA	TGTGCCAGCAGCCGAAGGTCCAAGCAACAAAGTCGGGCCAACGTCCTGACTTTC	CASSRRSKQQSRANVLTF
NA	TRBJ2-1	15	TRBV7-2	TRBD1	TGTGCCAGCAGCTTAGACAGGGGACAGCACAATGAGCAGTTCTTC	CASSLDRGQHNEQFF
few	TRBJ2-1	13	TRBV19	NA	TGTGCCAGTAGCCTAGTCAGGGACAATGAGCAGTTCTTC	CASSLVRDNEQFF
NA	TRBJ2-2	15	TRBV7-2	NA	TGTGCCAGCAGCTTACTGGGGGGTGCCACCGGGGAGCTGTTTTTT	CASSLLGGATGELFF
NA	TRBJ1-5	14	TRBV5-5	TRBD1	TGTGCCAGCAGCGCACCGGGACAGGGACCCCCCCAGCATTTT	CASSAPGQGPPQHF
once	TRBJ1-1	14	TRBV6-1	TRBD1	TGTGCCAGCATGACAGGGGGCGCAAGGACTGAAGCTTTCTTT	CASMTGGARTEAFF
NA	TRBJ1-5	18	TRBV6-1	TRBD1	TGTGCCAGCAGTGAAAAGTTCTGGGACAGGGGTGTCGATCAGCCCCAGCATTTT	CASSEKFWDRGVDQPQHF
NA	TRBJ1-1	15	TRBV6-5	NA	TGTGCCAGCAGTTACTCGTCATCGGTGAACACTGAAGCTTTCTTT	CASSYSSSVNTEAFF
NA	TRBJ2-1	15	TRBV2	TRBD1	TGTGCCAGCAGTGCCGGGACAGGGGTTTGGGATGAGCAGTTCTTC	CASSAGTGVWDEQFF
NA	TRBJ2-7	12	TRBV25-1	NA	TGTGCTACCGCCTCAGTCGCCGGCGAGCAGTACTTC	CATASVAGEQYF
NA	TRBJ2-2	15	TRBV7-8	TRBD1	TGTGCCAGCAGCTTACAAGGGACAGGGACCGGGGAGCTGTTTTTT	CASSLQGTGTGELFF
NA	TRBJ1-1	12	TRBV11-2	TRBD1	TGTGCCAGCAGCCGACCAGGGGGCATAGCTTTCTTT	CASSRPGGIAFF